This entry concerns a single T cell receptor (beta chain). Its specific antigen is unknown. Base qualities are not recorded, but no much larger clone differs from it by a single base. In Seattle, one collaborating source enrolled patients while the infection was active and tracked those patients longitudinally over the course of disease. The collaborating institutions used their own protocols to collect whole blood in K2EDTA tubes. For TCRbeta analysis, collaborator samples were shipped as frozen whole blood, as isolated PBMCs, or as DNA extracted from either sample type. TCRbeta CDR3 regions were amplified from genomic DNA by means of the immunoSEQ Assay, a bias-controlled multiplex PCR. In the authors' own workflow: Within the assay, amplification of reference gene primers was used to estimate how many nucleated cells each sample contained. Sequence reads were collapsed and filtered to measure the absolute abundance of every unique TCRbeta CDR3 rearrangement. For each sample, productive Simpson clonality was calculated as the square root of Simpson's diversity index over productive rearrangements. The table comes from immuneACCESS by way of TCRdb, which keeps in-frame sequences with V and J called. Part of the clones is missing from these tables; in studies checked, under half for an unresolved V gene and the rest for unknown reasons. V and J calls and clone size come straight from that table; D and trimming were deduced from the DNA. The sample table records tens of thousands of clones; 80% to 90% of these occur just once. The ten top clones hold over 15% of the sample.

This record belongs to a study of blood T cell repertoires in COVID-19 (dated by TCRdb to 2019 to 2021). Study-level background: Samples covering the acute and convalescent phases of COVID-19 were provided by collaborators in the United States, Italy and Spain. The material from the prospective study consisted of cDNA or gDNA derived from T cells, B-cell-depleted T cells, or PBMCs. Deeply sampled blood TCRbeta repertoires from subjects exposed to, actively infected with, or recovered from COVID-19 were included in the dataset. The repertoires were released in a freely available public database meant as a resource for research on the immune response to SARS-CoV-2. The samples were drawn from two sources: the first 160 participants of the ongoing ImmuneRACE study, and 1,200 or so subjects contributed by 6 global collaborators. The sample metadata nearly always contained a de-identified subject ID, COVID-19 status, age in years and sex. Where available, HLA class I and class II types were obtained from metadata supplied by the sample provider rather than from assay-based typing.

What the study reported, not specific to this receptor: How much clinical and demographic metadata was included differed by source and by participant, and the metadata was provided uncurated.

V is shortened by 7 bases, J by 1 base, and the region joining them spans 14 bases. Looking up the germline V gene yields CDR1 MDHEN and CDR2 SYDVKM. Taken from cysteine to phenylalanine, the CDR3 has 16 residues. Just CDR3 DNA is preserved here, 48 bases in frame from base 1. Sequenced sample: peripheral blood. In this chain, TRBV28 is recombined with TRBJ2-6, with TRBD2 perhaps the D gene, on 5 matching bases. This TCR came from a woman in her sixties or seventies with COVID-19, enrolled during active disease. The CDR3 corresponds to CASTARGLSGANVLTF. The DNA sequence reads TGTGCCAGCACCGCCCGCGGGCTGTCTGGGGCCAACGTCCTGACTTTC.